One and the same sample provided the 9 T cell receptor beta chains below, sequenced in a study of blood T cell repertoires in COVID-19 (dated by TCRdb to 2019 to 2021). The library was built by means of the immunoSEQ multiplex PCR assay. Imported from immuneACCESS, the table was reduced by TCRdb to in-frame sequences with V and J called. These copies leave out some clones; in studies compared against another copy, an unresolved V gene accounts for under half, and the cause of the remainder is not known. This sample is represented by about 50,000 clones; over 90% of them were singletons. The leading ten clones occupy 3% to 4% of the sample. Sequencing was carried out using peripheral blood. The receptors come from a human donor in a cohort sampled during active COVID-19.

This chain joins TRBV29-1 and TRBJ2-2; tentative D call: TRBD1 (6 bases). Germline lookup yields CDR1 SQVTM and CDR2 ANQGSEA. This CDR3 contains 13 residues. Trimming pared 6 bases from V and 7 bases from J, leaving 15 bases between. CDR3 DNA: TGCAGCGTGGGGGAGATAGGGGGCGGGGAGCTGTTTTTT. Protein: CSVGEIGGGELFF.

This chain connects TRBV5-1 to TRBJ2-7; D perhaps matches TRBD2 (5 bases). Germline CDR1 reads SGHRS; CDR2 reads YFSETQ. V gave up 0 bases and J gave up 6 bases, with 10 bases separating them. This CDR3 comprises 13 residues. This CDR3 reads CASSLGLAGEQYF. The CDR3 nucleotides read TGCGCCAGCAGCTTGGGGCTAGCCGGCGAGCAGTACTTC.

The genes are TRBV15 and TRBJ1-5, with a possible D match to TRBD1 (5 bases). The CDR3 is made up of 17 amino acids. CDR1 LNHNV and CDR2 YYDKDF come from the germline V gene (reference sequence). Trimming removed 3 bases at V and 6 bases at J, with 21 bases between. The CDR3 spells CATSRGGWGFGRQPQHF. DNA for the CDR3: TGTGCCACCAGCAGGGGGGGTTGGGGCTTTGGGCGTCAGCCCCAGCATTTT. Based on the CDR3 plus reference TRBV15 and TRBJ1-5, the full variable domain is DAMVIQNPRYQVTQFGKPVTLSCSQTLNHNVMYWYQQKSSQAPKLLFHYYDKDFNNEADTPDNFQSRRPNTSFCFLDIRSPGLGDTAMYLCATSRGGWGFGRQPQHFGDGTRLSIL.

This rearrangement joins TRBV30 to TRBJ1-1, with D hard to call. The germline CDR1 and CDR2 sequences are GTSNPN and SVGIG (reference sequence). The CDR3 extends over 12 amino acids. Between the trimmed V and J ends, which lost 5 bases and 3 bases, there was a span of 10 bases. The CDR3, as DNA: TGTGCCTGGGCCGGTCCGGACACTGAAGCTTTCTTT. This translates into CAWAGPDTEAFF.

This chain links TRBV19 with TRBJ1-5; a weak D match, TRBD1 (5 bases). The V gene's germline CDR1 is LNHDA and CDR2 SQIVND (reference sequence). The CDR3 has 16 residues. With 5 bases removed from V and 7 bases from J, the gap between germline ends came to 21 bases. The CDR3 region is CASSPRRGPTNQPQHF. CDR3 coding DNA: TGTGCCAGTAGTCCTCGGAGGGGTCCCACCAACCAGCCCCAGCATTTT.

V is TRBV18 and J is TRBJ2-5; D ambiguous. Deletions cut 3 bases from V and 2 bases from J, with 7 bases between. The CDR3 runs to 13 residues. CDR1 KGHSH and CDR2 LQKENI come from the germline V gene. CDR3 nucleotide sequence: TGTGCCAGCTCACCGCAGGAACAAGAGACCCAGTACTTC. This gives the protein CASSPQEQETQYF.

The gene calls are TRBV4-2 and TRBJ1-4; D is undetermined. Germline CDR1 reads LGHNA; CDR2 reads YNFKEQ. The CDR3 has 12 residues. Trimming cost V 6 bases and J 8 bases, with 10 bases left between them. The CDR3 nucleotides read TGTGCCAGCAGGGGCGGAGGGGAAAAACTGTTTTTT. Amino acids: CASRGGGEKLFF.

The gene calls are TRBV7-8 and TRBJ2-7; D is unresolved. Between the trimmed V and J ends, which lost 2 bases and 2 bases, there was a span of 10 bases. Per germline, CDR1 SGHVS and CDR2 FQNEAQ. The CDR3 is made up of 14 amino acids. CDR3 nucleotides: TGTGCCAGCAGCTTAAAAATGGGCCCCTACGAGCAGTACGTC. Residues: CASSLKMGPYEQYV.

This chain links TRBV28 with TRBJ1-5, with no clear D. The CDR3 is 11 amino acids. Germline V lookup: CDR1 MDHEN, CDR2 SYDVKM. V was shortened by 6 bases and J by 6 bases, with 6 bases between the two germline ends. The CDR3 DNA follows: TGTGCCAGCAGAACTACTCAGCCCCAGCATTTT. Amino acid sequence: CASRTTQPQHF.